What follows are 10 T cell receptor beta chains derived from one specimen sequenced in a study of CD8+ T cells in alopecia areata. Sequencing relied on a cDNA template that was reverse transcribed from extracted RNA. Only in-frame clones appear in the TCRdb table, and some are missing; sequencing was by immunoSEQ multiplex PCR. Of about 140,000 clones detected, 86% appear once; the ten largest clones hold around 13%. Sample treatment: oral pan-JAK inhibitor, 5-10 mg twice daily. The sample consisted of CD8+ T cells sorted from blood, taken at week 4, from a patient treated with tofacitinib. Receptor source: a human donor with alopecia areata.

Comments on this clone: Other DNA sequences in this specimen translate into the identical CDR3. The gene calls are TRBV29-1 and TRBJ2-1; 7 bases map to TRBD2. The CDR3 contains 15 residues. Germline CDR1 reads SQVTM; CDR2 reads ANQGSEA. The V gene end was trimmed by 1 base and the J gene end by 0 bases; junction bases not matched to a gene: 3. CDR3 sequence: CSVEGGSISYNEQFF. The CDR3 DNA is TGCAGCGTTGAAGGCGGGAGTATCTCCTACAATGAGCAGTTCTTC.

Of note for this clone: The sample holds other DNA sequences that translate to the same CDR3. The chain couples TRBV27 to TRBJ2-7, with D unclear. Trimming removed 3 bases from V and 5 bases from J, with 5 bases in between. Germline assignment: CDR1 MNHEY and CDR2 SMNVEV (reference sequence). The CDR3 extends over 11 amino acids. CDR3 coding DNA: TGTGCCAGCAGTTTCGGTCACGAGCAGTACTTC. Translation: CASSFGHEQYF.

The CDR3 here is CASSLGVVDGMYGYTF. DNA of the CDR3: TGTGCCAGCAGCTTAGGGGTCGTCGATGGGATGTATGGCTACACCTTC. This chain links TRBV7-8 with TRBJ1-2; D is ambiguous. The CDR3 runs 16 residues. V lost 1 base to trimming and J lost 5 bases, with 17 bases between them. Germline assignment: CDR1 SGHVS and CDR2 FQNEAQ.

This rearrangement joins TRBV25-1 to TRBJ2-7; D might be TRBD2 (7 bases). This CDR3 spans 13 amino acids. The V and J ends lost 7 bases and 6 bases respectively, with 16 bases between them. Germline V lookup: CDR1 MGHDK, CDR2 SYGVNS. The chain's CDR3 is CASTWGGALEQYF. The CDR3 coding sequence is TGTGCCAGCACATGGGGGGGGGCCCTCGAGCAGTACTTC.

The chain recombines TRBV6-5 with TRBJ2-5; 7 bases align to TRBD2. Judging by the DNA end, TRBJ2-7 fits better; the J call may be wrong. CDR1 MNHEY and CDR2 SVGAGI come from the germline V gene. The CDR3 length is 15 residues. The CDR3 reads CASSQLGGGAYEQYF. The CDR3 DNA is TGTGCCAGCAGCCAACTGGGGGGAGGGGCCTACGAGCAGTACTTC.

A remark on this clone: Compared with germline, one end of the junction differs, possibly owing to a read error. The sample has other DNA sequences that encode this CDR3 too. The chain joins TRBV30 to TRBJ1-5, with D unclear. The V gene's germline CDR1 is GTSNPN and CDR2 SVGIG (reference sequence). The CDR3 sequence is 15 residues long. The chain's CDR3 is CAWSVGRVGNQPQHF. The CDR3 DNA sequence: TGTGCTTGGAGTGTCGGACGGGTGGGCAATCAGCCCCAGCATTTT.

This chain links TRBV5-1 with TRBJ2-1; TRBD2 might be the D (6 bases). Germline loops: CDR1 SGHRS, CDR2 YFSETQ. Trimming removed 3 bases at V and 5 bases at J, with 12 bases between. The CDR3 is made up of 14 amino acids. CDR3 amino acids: CASSSETSNNEQFF. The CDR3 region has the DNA TGCGCCAGCAGCTCCGAGACTAGTAACAATGAGCAGTTCTTC.

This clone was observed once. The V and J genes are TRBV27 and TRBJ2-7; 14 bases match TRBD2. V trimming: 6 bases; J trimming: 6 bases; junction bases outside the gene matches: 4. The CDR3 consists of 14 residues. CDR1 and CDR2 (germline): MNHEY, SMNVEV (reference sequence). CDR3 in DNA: TGTGCCAGCAGCCCTGGACTAGCGGGAGGCGAGCAGTACTTC. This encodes CASSPGLAGGEQYF.

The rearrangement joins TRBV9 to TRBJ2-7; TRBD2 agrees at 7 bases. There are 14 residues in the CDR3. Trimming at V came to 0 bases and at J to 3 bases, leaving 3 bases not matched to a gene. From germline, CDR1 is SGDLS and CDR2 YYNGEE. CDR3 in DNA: TGTGCCAGCAGCGTAGGCGGGGACTACTACGAGCAGTACTTC. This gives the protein CASSVGGDYYEQYF.

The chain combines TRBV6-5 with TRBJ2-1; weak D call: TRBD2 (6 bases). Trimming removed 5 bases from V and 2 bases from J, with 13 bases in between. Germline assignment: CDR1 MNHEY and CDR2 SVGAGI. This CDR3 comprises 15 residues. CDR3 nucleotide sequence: TGTGCCAGCAGTAGCACGGGGGTTGCCTACAATGAGCAGTTCTTC. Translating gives CASSSTGVAYNEQFF.